This TCR beta chain was captured in a study of CD8+CD57+ T cells in acquired aplastic anemia. The overall study: The DNA of sorted CD4+ and CD8+ cells averaged roughly 3.2 ug. Study observations and caveats: With respect to CD8+ Simpson's diversity, patients and controls did not differ significantly.

TCR beta VDJ and CDR3 profiling used genomic DNA as template. TCRdb recomputed calls from the reads with MiXCR, one row per CDR3 protein. The profile shows about 220,000 distinct CDR3 sequences, about a third of them singletons. With 6 bases removed from V and 12 bases from J, the gap between germline ends came to 15 bases. The CDR3 is 12 amino acids. There are many counts of this clonotype. The antigen is not known. The TCR originated in a human donor in good health, serving as a control. The V gene is TRBV12-3 or TRBV12-4, the J gene TRBJ2-1; D is possibly TRBD2 (6 bases). The specimen was sorted CD4+, CD8+, or CD8+CD57+ T cells (not recorded which) from PBMCs. The CDR3 coding sequence is TGTGCCAGCAGCCCTGGACTGGGAGGGCAGTTCTTC. Translating gives CASSPGLGGQFF.